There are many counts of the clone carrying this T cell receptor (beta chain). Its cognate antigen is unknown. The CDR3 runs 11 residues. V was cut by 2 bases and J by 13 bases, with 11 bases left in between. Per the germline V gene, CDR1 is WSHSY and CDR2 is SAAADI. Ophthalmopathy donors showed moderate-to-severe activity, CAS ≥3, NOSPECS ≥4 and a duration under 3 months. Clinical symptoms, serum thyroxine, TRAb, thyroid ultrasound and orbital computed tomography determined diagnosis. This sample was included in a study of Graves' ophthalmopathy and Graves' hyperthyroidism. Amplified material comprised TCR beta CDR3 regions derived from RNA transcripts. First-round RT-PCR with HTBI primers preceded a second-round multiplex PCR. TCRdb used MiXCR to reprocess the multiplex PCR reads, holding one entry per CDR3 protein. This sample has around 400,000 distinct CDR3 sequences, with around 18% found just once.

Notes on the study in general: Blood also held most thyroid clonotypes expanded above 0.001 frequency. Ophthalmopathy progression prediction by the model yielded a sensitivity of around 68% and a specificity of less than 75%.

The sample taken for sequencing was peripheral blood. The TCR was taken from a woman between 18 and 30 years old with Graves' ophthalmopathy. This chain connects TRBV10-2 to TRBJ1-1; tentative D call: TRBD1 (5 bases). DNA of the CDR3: TGCGCCAGCAGTGAGGGAGGGGCTTATTTCTTT. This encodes CASSEGGAYFF.